Presented here are 3 T cell receptor beta chains from one specimen sequenced in a study of blood T cell repertoires in COVID-19. Only in-frame clones appear in the TCRdb table, and some are missing; sequencing was by immunoSEQ multiplex PCR. Of around 460,000 clones listed, roughly 89% were seen once; the top ten hold more than 0.7%. Material: peripheral blood. The receptors were gathered from a man aged 18-30 years with COVID-19, enrolled during active disease.

V and J are TRBV24-1 and TRBJ2-7; perhaps TRBD1 as D (5 bases). The CDR3 length is 15 residues. From germline, CDR1 is KGHDR and CDR2 SFDVKD. V dropped 4 bases and J dropped 6 bases, with 18 bases sitting between them. In nucleotides, the CDR3 is TGTGCCACCAGTGAGACAGCAGCGCTAAGGCTCGAGCAGTACTTC. Its translation is CATSETAALRLEQYF.

The V gene is TRBV7-3, the J gene TRBJ2-1; the D is unclear. Germline V gives CDR1 SGHTA, CDR2 FQGTGA. The germline V and J ends were trimmed by 1 base and 9 bases, with 10 bases remaining between them. This CDR3 is 13 amino acids long. The CDR3 DNA reads as TGTGCCAGCAGCTTAAACCCAGGTGGTGAGCAGTTCTTC. The encoded protein is CASSLNPGGEQFF.

The chain carries TRBV20-1 and TRBJ2-3; weak D call: TRBD2 (6 bases). Deletions cut 3 bases from V and 0 bases from J, with 10 bases between. This CDR3 comprises 14 residues. Germline V gene lookup returns CDR1 DFQATT and CDR2 SNEGSKA (reference sequence). DNA of the CDR3: TGCAGTGCTAGTTTAGGGACTAGCACAGATACGCAGTATTTT. Translating gives CSASLGTSTDTQYF.